The 23 T cell receptor beta chains below all came from one sample that was sequenced in a study of beta chain features in type 1 diabetes. The study reverse transcribed the entire isolated RNA, so it sequenced expressed TCRB transcripts. Repertoires were generated with immunoSEQ multiplex PCR, while TCRdb's copy carries only in-frame clones and drops some. In the table there are approximately 150,000 clones, roughly an eighth of which are singletons. For these TCRs, the target antigens are not known. Study-wide results and limits: Moderately but significantly shorter TCRB CDR3s were found in Type 1 diabetes patients in all four CD4+ subsets.

The sequenced sample consisted of central memory CD4+ T cells from blood. The receptors shown here come from a man between 18 and 29 years old with type 1 diabetes.

This clone was counted between two and nine times. This chain uses TRBV7-2 with TRBJ1-5, with 7 bases matching TRBD1. The CDR3 contains 14 residues. Germline V gene sequence: CDR1 SGHTA, CDR2 FQGNSA. The trim removed 6 bases at V and 4 bases at J, leaving 6 bases unmatched. CDR3 in DNA: TGTGCCAGCAGAGTGGAGGGGGCTAATCAGCCCCAGCATTTT. It is translated as CASRVEGANQPQHF.

The V and J genes are TRBV19 and TRBJ1-1; a possible D gene is TRBD1 (6 bases). V gave up 0 bases and J gave up 9 bases, with 11 bases separating them. In germline, CDR1 is LNHDA, CDR2 SQIVND (reference sequence). The CDR3 runs to 13 residues. The CDR3 region has the DNA TGTGCCAGTAGTATAGACGGTCAGGGGAAAGCTTTCTTT. It yields the protein CASSIDGQGKAFF.

As for this clone: A single base separates this from a much larger clone, so it may be a read error. This sample includes further DNA sequences coding for the same CDR3. The rearrangement links TRBV4-1 to TRBJ2-1, with TRBD2 matching 7 bases. Germline V gives CDR1 MGHRA, CDR2 YSYEKL. V gave up 0 bases and J gave up 4 bases; unmatched junction bases: 6. The CDR3 covers 16 residues. CDR3 in amino acids: CASSQDQSGAYNEQFF. In DNA form, the CDR3 reads TGCGCCAGCAGCCAAGATCAAAGCGGGGCTTACAATGAGCAGTTCTTC.

This clone was seen once. The CDR3 coding sequence is TGCGCCAGCAGCGCCGCTATCTACACCGGGGAGCTGTTTTTT. Translation: CASSAAIYTGELFF. This chain connects TRBV5-1 to TRBJ2-2; unclear D gene. The CDR3 covers 14 residues. CDR1 is SGHRS, CDR2 YFSETQ, per germline. V lost 4 bases and J 3 bases, leaving 10 bases between the germline ends.

This clone has ten or more counts. The J gene is TRBJ2-3, the V gene TRBV14; TRBD2 agrees at 7 bases. CDR1 and CDR2 from the germline V gene are SGHDN and FVKESK. V was clipped by 1 base and J by 2 bases; unmatched bases: 6. The CDR3 sequence is 16 residues long. The CDR3 sequence: CASSQASGENTDTQYF. The CDR3 DNA reads TGTGCCAGCAGCCAAGCAAGCGGGGAAAACACAGATACGCAGTATTTT. Full variable domain (rest looked up from reference TRBV14 and TRBJ2-3): EAGVTQFPSHSVIEKGQTVTLRCDPISGHDNLYWYRRVMGKEIKFLLHFVKESKQDESGMPNNRFLAERTGGTYSTLKVQPAELEDSGVYFCASSQASGENTDTQYFGPGTRLTVL.

J is TRBJ1-3 and V is TRBV6-1, with 9 bases that match TRBD1. The CDR3 extends over 15 amino acids. V lost 6 bases and J lost 2; bases outside the gene matches: 5. Germline CDR1 MNHNS, CDR2 SASEGT. The CDR3 protein is CASSRDREAGNTIYF. The CDR3 DNA sequence: TGTGCCAGCAGCCGGGACAGGGAGGCTGGAAACACCATATATTTT.

The rearrangement uses TRBV11-2 and TRBJ1-1, with D unclear. The V and J ends lost 5 bases and 0 bases respectively, with 13 bases between them. This CDR3 contains 15 residues. CDR1 and CDR2 from the germline V gene are SGHAT and FQNNGV. DNA for the CDR3: TGTGCCAGCAGCCTACAGAGCTCCATGAACACTGAAGCTTTCTTT. It encodes CASSLQSSMNTEAFF.

Ten or more counts support this clone. The chain is built from TRBV28 and TRBJ2-1; D remains unclear. CDR1 is MDHEN, CDR2 SYDVKM, per germline. There are 11 residues in the CDR3. V lost 7 bases and J lost 9, with 10 bases in between. The CDR3: CASTSRIEQFF. CDR3 DNA sequence: TGTGCCAGCACCTCCCGCATTGAGCAGTTCTTC.

The genes are TRBV5-1 and TRBJ2-7; the match to TRBD2 covers 8 bases. The V gene's germline CDR1 is SGHRS and CDR2 YFSETQ. Trimming at V came to 3 bases and at J to 5 bases, leaving 10 bases not matched to a gene. This CDR3 spans 15 amino acids. The CDR3 region has the DNA TGCGCCAGCAGCTCGGCGCTAGCGGGTCACCACGAGCAGTACTTC. It codes for CASSSALAGHHEQYF. The full variable domain, rest sourced from reference TRBV5-1 and TRBJ2-7, is KAGVTQTPRYLIKTRGQQVTLSCSPISGHRSVSWYQQTPGQGLQFLFEYFSETQRNKGNFPGRFSGRQFSNSRSEMNVSTLELGDSALYLCASSSALAGHHEQYFGPGTRLTVT.

This clone was seen only a few times. V gene TRBV11-2 combines with J gene TRBJ2-3; D unclear. The length of the CDR3 is 14 residues. The V end was cut by 0 bases, the J end by 5 bases, with 9 bases between. The germline V gene encodes CDR1 SGHAT and CDR2 FQNNGV. CDR3 protein: CASSLDPTGDTQYF. The CDR3, as DNA: TGTGCCAGCAGCTTAGACCCCACCGGAGATACGCAGTATTTT.

This clone was seen a handful of times. V is TRBV19 and J is TRBJ2-1, with TRBD2 matching over 7 bases. CDR1 and CDR2 (germline): LNHDA, SQIVND (reference sequence). The CDR3 runs 14 residues. V dropped 5 bases and J dropped 10; count of bases not matched to a gene: 11. CDR3 in amino acids: CASSLQGGADEQFF. The CDR3 region has the DNA TGTGCCAGTAGTCTCCAGGGAGGGGCCGACGAGCAGTTCTTC.

Written as DNA, the CDR3 is TGCGCCAGCAGCTTGGAACCCGGCGGAGAGACCCAGTACTTC. Translating gives CASSLEPGGETQYF. The rearrangement links TRBV5-1 to TRBJ2-5; the D is unclear. V gave up 0 bases and J gave up 4 bases, with 10 bases separating them. CDR3 length equals 14 residues. Germline V CDR1 and CDR2: SGHRS, YFSETQ. Full variable domain (missing parts from reference TRBV5-1 and TRBJ2-5): KAGVTQTPRYLIKTRGQQVTLSCSPISGHRSVSWYQQTPGQGLQFLFEYFSETQRNKGNFPGRFSGRQFSNSRSEMNVSTLELGDSALYLCASSLEPGGETQYFGPGTRLLVL.

This clone appeared a few times. A much larger clonotype is one base distant, so this may be a read error. V usage is TRBV30 and J usage is TRBJ1-6, with D hard to call. The V gene lost 3 bases and the J gene lost 9 bases, with 15 bases spanning the gap. The CDR3 sequence is 14 residues long. CDR1 is GTSNPN, CDR2 SVGIG, per germline (reference sequence). The CDR3 is CAWRSAGRGSPLHF. In nucleotides, the CDR3 is TGTGCCTGGAGGTCAGCGGGGAGAGGTTCACCCCTCCACTTT.

The chain couples TRBV9 to TRBJ1-3; D is undetermined. Trimming left V 0 bases short and J 7 bases short, with 11 bases between. Germline V gives CDR1 SGDLS, CDR2 YYNGEE. The CDR3 extends over 14 amino acids. In nucleotides, the CDR3 is TGTGCCAGCAGCGTAGACGGCCGGGCGAACACCATATATTTT. Translating it yields CASSVDGRANTIYF.

The chain has TRBV4-2 and TRBJ2-3; the match to TRBD2 covers 9 bases. The trim removed 5 bases at V and 4 bases at J, leaving 10 bases unmatched. CDR1 and CDR2 (germline): LGHNA, YNFKEQ. This CDR3 comprises 16 residues. CDR3 sequence (DNA): TGTGCCAGCAGCGGGAGAGGCGGGGGGGAGGCAGATACGCAGTATTTT. It is translated as CASSGRGGGEADTQYF.

The V gene is TRBV6-6, the J gene TRBJ2-1; the D gene is possibly TRBD1 (5 bases). Per the germline V gene, CDR1 is MNHNY and CDR2 is SVGAGI (reference sequence). The CDR3 runs 13 residues. V was clipped by 6 bases and J by 3 bases, with 9 bases between them. This CDR3 reads CASRAGLYNEQFF. The CDR3 region has the DNA TGTGCCAGCAGGGCAGGGCTCTACAATGAGCAGTTCTTC.

The table lists this clone with a few counts. V gene TRBV7-2 combines with J gene TRBJ1-3; 8 bases match TRBD1. The CDR3 sequence is 17 residues long. Germline V CDR1 and CDR2: SGHTA, FQGNSA. V gave up 1 base and J gave up 3 bases; unmatched junction bases: 8. The CDR3: CASSLVGTGFGGNTIYF. The CDR3 DNA reads as TGTGCCAGCAGCTTAGTCGGGACAGGATTTGGTGGAAACACCATATATTTT.

The chain links TRBV5-1 to TRBJ2-7; 9 bases are shared with TRBD1. The CDR3 contains 15 residues. Trimming at V came to 7 bases and at J to 3 bases, leaving 11 bases not matched to a gene. Germline-derived CDR1 and CDR2 are SGHRS and YFSETQ. The CDR3 is CASQNGQGHLYEQYF. CDR3 DNA sequence: TGCGCCAGCCAAAACGGACAGGGGCATCTCTACGAGCAGTACTTC.

The rearrangement uses TRBV18 and TRBJ2-3; D is ambiguous. Between the trimmed V and J ends, which lost 4 bases and 1 base, there was a span of 9 bases. CDR1 and CDR2 from the germline V gene are KGHSH and LQKENI. The CDR3 contains 14 residues. The chain's CDR3 is CASSQVVGTDTQYF. The CDR3 DNA is TGTGCCAGCTCACAGGTCGTGGGCACAGATACGCAGTATTTT.

In this sample, this clone turned up a few times. The same CDR3 can be traced to other DNA sequences in this sample. The chain has TRBV12-5 and TRBJ2-7; D gene uncertain. CDR1 LGHNT and CDR2 FRNRAP come from the germline V gene. V was cut by 6 bases and J by 1 base, with 10 bases left in between. The CDR3 length is 13 residues. The CDR3 bases are TGTGCTAGTGGGTTCCCAGCGTCCTACGAGCAGTACTTC. Residues: CASGFPASYEQYF.

In its sample, this clone was seen a few times. This chain joins TRBV18 and TRBJ1-1, with D unclear. This CDR3 is built from 15 residues. V was trimmed by 2 bases and J by 1 base, leaving 11 bases between them. Per the germline V gene, CDR1 is KGHSH and CDR2 is LQKENI. This CDR3 reads CASSPRLTENTEAFF. CDR3 bases: TGTGCCAGCTCACCAAGATTGACGGAGAACACTGAAGCTTTCTTT.

The rearrangement links TRBV28 to TRBJ1-1; perhaps TRBD1 as D (6 bases). CDR1 and CDR2 (germline): MDHEN, SYDVKM. This CDR3 comprises 13 residues. V shed 8 bases and J shed 4 bases, with 14 bases lying between them. The DNA of the CDR3 is TGTGCCAGCTGGGGGCTGGAGAGCACTGAAGCTTTCTTT. This gives the protein CASWGLESTEAFF. Using reference TRBV28 and TRBJ1-1 for the parts outside the CDR3, the full variable domain is DVKVTQSSRYLVKRTGEKVFLECVQDMDHENMFWYRQDPGLGLRLIYFSYDVKMKEKGDIPEGYSVSREKKERFSLILESASTNQTSMYLCASWGLESTEAFFGQGTRLTVV.

The chain employs TRBV18 and TRBJ2-6; D possibly corresponds to TRBD1 (6 bases). Germline-derived CDR1 and CDR2 are KGHSH and LQKENI. V gave up 3 bases and J gave up 0 bases, with 12 bases separating them. CDR3 length: 17 amino acids. DNA of the CDR3: TGTGCCAGCTCACCGAACAGGGTTAGCTCTGGGGCCAACGTCCTGACTTTC. Amino acid sequence: CASSPNRVSSGANVLTF.